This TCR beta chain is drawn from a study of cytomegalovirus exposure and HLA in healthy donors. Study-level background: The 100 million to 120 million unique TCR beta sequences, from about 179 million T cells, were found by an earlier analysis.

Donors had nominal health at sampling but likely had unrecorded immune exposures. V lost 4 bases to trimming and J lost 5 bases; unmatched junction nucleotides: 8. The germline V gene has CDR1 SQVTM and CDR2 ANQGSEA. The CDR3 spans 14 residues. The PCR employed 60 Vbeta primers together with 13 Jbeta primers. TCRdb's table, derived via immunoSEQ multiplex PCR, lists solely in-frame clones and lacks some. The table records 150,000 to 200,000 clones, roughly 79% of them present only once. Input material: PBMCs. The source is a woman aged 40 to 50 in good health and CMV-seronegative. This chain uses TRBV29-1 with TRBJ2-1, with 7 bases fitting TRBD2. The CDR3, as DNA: TGCAGCGTTGGGCGGTTGCGGGAGCACAATGAGCAGTTCTTC. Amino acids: CSVGRLREHNEQFF.